This TCR beta chain was captured in a study of cytomegalovirus exposure and HLA in healthy donors. The overall study: Among the roughly 380 donors who were genotyped, about 80% fell in the genetic ancestry cluster that is associated with self-reported Caucasian donors.

Germline assignment: CDR1 SQVTM and CDR2 ANQGSEA. This CDR3 has 15 amino acids. V lost 6 bases to trimming and J lost 4 bases; unmatched junction nucleotides: 6. It was with 60 Vbeta and 13 Jbeta primers that the PCR ran. The method was immunoSEQ multiplex PCR; TCRdb's version includes in-frame clones alone and lacks a portion of them. The sample records approximately 150,000 clones, 75% to 80% being singletons. The chain couples TRBV29-1 to TRBJ2-1; TRBD2 aligns across 13 bases. Sequencing was performed on PBMCs. This TCR was recovered from a man aged 35 to 55 in good health and CMV-seropositive. CDR3 loop: CSVRLAGGVYNEQFF. The CDR3 nucleotides read TGCAGCGTCAGACTAGCGGGAGGAGTTTACAATGAGCAGTTCTTC.